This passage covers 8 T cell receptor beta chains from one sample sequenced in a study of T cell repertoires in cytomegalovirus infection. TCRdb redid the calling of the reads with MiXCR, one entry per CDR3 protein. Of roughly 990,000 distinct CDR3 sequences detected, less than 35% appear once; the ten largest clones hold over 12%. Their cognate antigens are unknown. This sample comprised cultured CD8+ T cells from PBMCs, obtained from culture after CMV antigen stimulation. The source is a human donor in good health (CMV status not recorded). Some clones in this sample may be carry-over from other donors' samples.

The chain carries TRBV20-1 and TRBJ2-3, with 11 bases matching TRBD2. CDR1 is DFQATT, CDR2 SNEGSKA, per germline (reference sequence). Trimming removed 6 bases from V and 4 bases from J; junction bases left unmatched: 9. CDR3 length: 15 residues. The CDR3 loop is CSAPTTSGVSDTQYF. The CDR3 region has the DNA TGCAGTGCCCCCACGACTAGCGGGGTGTCAGATACGCAGTATTTT.

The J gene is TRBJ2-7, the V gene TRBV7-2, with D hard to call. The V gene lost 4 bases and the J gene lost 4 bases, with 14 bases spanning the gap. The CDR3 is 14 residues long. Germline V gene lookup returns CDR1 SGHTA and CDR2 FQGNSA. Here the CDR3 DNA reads TGTGCCAGCAGCTATCTTGCGGCCGGGTACGAGCAGTACGTC. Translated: CASSYLAAGYEQYV.

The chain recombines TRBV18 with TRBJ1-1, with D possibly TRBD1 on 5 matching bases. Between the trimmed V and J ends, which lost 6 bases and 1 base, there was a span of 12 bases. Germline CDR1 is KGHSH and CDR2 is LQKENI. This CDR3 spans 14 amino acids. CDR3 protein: CASSTSGGNTEAFF. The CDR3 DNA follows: TGTGCCAGCTCGACCTCGGGGGGGAACACTGAAGCTTTCTTT.

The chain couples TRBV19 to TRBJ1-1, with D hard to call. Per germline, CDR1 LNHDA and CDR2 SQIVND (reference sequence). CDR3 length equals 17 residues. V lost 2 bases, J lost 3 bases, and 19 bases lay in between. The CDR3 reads CASSILPPAQGYTEAFF. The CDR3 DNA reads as TGTGCCAGTAGTATATTACCTCCTGCCCAAGGGTACACTGAAGCTTTCTTT.

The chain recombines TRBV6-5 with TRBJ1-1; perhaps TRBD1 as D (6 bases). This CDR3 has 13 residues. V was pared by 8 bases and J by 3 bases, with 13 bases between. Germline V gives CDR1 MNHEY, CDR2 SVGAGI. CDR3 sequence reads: CASGVYRDTEAFF. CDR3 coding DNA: TGTGCCAGCGGGGTGTACAGGGACACTGAAGCTTTCTTT.

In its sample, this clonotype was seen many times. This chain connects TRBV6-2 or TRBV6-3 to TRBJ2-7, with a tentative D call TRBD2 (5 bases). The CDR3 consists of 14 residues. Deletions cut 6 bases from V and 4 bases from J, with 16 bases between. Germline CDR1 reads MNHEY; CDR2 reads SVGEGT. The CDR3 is CASRTRGYPYEQYV. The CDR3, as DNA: TGTGCCAGCAGAACCCGAGGGTACCCATACGAGCAGTACGTC.

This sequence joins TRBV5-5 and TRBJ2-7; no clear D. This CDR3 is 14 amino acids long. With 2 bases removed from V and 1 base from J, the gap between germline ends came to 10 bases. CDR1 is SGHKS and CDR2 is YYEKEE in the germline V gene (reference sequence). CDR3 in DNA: TGTGCCAGCAGCTTTGGCACCCATTCCTACGAGCAGTACTTC. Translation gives CASSFGTHSYEQYF.

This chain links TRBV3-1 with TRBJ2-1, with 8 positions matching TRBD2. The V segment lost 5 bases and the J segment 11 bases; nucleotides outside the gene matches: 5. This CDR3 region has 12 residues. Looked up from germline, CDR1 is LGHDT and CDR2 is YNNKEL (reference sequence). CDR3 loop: CASSFGLAQQFF. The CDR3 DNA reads TGTGCCAGCAGCTTTGGACTAGCACAGCAGTTCTTC.